This T cell receptor beta chain was captured in a study of response to subunit inactivated influenza vaccine. General study points: Authors suggested that a seasonal influenza vaccination recruits few new T cells each time.

As concerns this clonotype: The antigen remains undetermined.

The V and J ends lost 4 bases and 5 bases, in that order; junction bases with no gene match: 10. The CDR3 extends over 19 amino acids. CDR1 SGHAT and CDR2 FQNNGV come from the germline V gene. TCRdb reanalysed the RT-PCR reads using MiXCR and keeps one entry per CDR3 protein. In the table there are about 500,000 distinct CDR3 sequences, 16% of which are singletons. This clonotype was obtained from a man between 50 and 69 years old who received an inactivated influenza vaccine. Sequences were derived from CD4+ T cells sorted from PBMCs, sampled about 23 months after vaccination. This chain connects TRBV11-2 to TRBJ2-2; the match to TRBD2 covers 16 bases. Here the CDR3 reads CASSSPGTSGGARTGELFF. The CDR3 region has the DNA TGTGCCAGCAGCTCACCCGGGACTAGCGGGGGGGCTCGGACCGGGGAGCTGTTTTTT.